This TCR beta chain was profiled in a study of T cell repertoires in cytomegalovirus infection. Points from the study as a whole: HLA-C-restricted CMV clonotypes gave the most frequent clonotype in two of eight donors.

Trimming shortened V by 2 bases and J by 0 bases, and 19 bases separated the two germline ends. Germline V CDR1 and CDR2: MNHEY, SVGEGT. The CDR3 sequence is 18 residues long. TCRdb redid the calling of the reads with MiXCR, one entry per CDR3 protein. The sample contains about 740,000 distinct CDR3 sequences, approximately 33% of which appear only once. There are a few counts of this clonotype. The antigen remains unidentified. This clonotype was sampled from a human donor in good health (CMV status not recorded). Some clones in this sample may be carry-over from other donors' samples. The sample in question was cultured PBMCs, obtained from culture after CMV antigen stimulation. V and J are TRBV6-2 or TRBV6-3 and TRBJ1-1, with D perhaps TRBD1 (6 bases). CDR3 nucleotides: TGTGCCAGCAGTTACCTACCTAGGGGGGGTACGATGAACACTGAAGCTTTCTTT. This encodes CASSYLPRGGTMNTEAFF.